These T cell receptor beta chains were read from a single sample in a study of post-analysis software for immune sequencing data. TCRdb reprocessed the PCR reads with MiXCR, giving one entry per CDR3 protein. Of about 400,000 distinct CDR3 sequences listed, roughly 38% are singletons. The material sequenced was blood. Receptor source: a girl aged 10 to 17 with multiple sclerosis. Both conserved end residues are part of each CDR3. The D gene is left open where the match is weak. The size of a clone is reported for some rows only, either as once, few or many, or as a class for expanded clones.

TRBJ2-3	NA	TRBV30	NA	CAWSWGTSSTDTQYF	TGTGCCTGGAGTTGGGGGACCTCTAGCACAGATACGCAGTATTTT
TRBJ1-1	NA	TRBV12-3/TRBV12-4	NA	CASSRQRPRAFF	TGTGCCAGCAGTCGACAGCGACCCAGGGCTTTCTTT
TRBJ2-5	NA	TRBV15	NA	CATSREASVRETQYF	TGTGCCACCAGCAGAGAGGCTAGCGTACGTGAGACCCAGTACTTC
TRBJ1-2	NA	TRBV27	NA	CASSNRDTPNYGYTF	TGTGCCAGCAGTAACCGGGACACGCCTAACTATGGCTACACCTTC
TRBJ2-7	TRBD1	TRBV24-1	few	CATVGGQGGEQYF	TGTGCCACCGTAGGGGGACAGGGTGGCGAGCAGTACTTC
TRBJ2-3	TRBD2	TRBV12-3/TRBV12-4	NA	CASSPGLERSTDTQYF	TGTGCCAGCAGTCCTGGACTAGAAAGGAGCACAGATACGCAGTATTTT
TRBJ2-3	TRBD2	TRBV5-1	few	CASSFQTGLETDTQYF	TGCGCCAGCAGCTTCCAGACGGGACTAGAAACAGATACGCAGTATTTT
TRBJ2-3	NA	TRBV7-3	NA	CASSLYPSTDTQYF	TGTGCCAGCAGCTTGTACCCTAGCACAGATACGCAGTATTTT
TRBJ2-7	TRBD1	TRBV7-2	NA	CASSETGVQYF	TGTGCCAGCAGCGAGACAGGGGTGCAGTACTTC
TRBJ2-7	NA	TRBV6-5	NA	CASALIPGREQYF	TGTGCCAGCGCCCTAATTCCGGGACGCGAGCAGTACTTC
TRBJ2-1	TRBD1	TRBV12-3/TRBV12-4	NA	CASSSQGASYNEQFF	TGTGCCAGCAGTTCACAGGGGGCATCCTACAATGAGCAGTTCTTC